Presented here are 32 T cell receptor beta chains from one specimen sequenced in a study of control samples from healthy donors and cancer patients (dated by TCRdb to between 2020 and 2021). Library construction relied on the immunoSEQ multiplex PCR assay. The immuneACCESS repertoire file appears here via TCRdb, limited to in-frame rearrangements. These files lack a portion of the clones; in checked studies, under half of the deficit traces to unresolved V genes, and the cause of the others is not known. The table for this sample lists approximately 110,000 clones; roughly 92% of them were counted only once. 7.8% of the sample is taken by the ten largest. The material sequenced was blood. The receptors come from a young woman in good health.

The table lists this clone with a count of one. The chain carries TRBV28 and TRBJ1-4; the match to TRBD1 covers 7 bases. V gave up 5 bases and J gave up 13 bases; unmatched junction bases: 7. This CDR3 spans 12 amino acids. The germline gives CDR1 MDHEN, CDR2 SYDVKM. CDR3 loop: CASSTRTGRLFF. CDR3 in DNA: TGTGCCAGCAGTACTAGGACAGGACGACTGTTTTTT.

The chain uses TRBV18 and TRBJ2-1, with 13 bases matching TRBD2. The CDR3 extends over 15 amino acids. Germline V CDR1 and CDR2: KGHSH, LQKENI. The trim removed 4 bases at V and 8 bases at J, leaving 5 bases unmatched. Written as DNA, the CDR3 is TGTGCCAGCTCACTCGGGACTAGCGGGAACGATGAGCAGTTCTTC. Its translation: CASSLGTSGNDEQFF.

V usage is TRBV14 and J usage is TRBJ2-7, with 7 bases matching TRBD1. The germline gives CDR1 SGHDN, CDR2 FVKESK. V dropped 4 bases and J dropped 6; count of bases not matched to a gene: 18. This CDR3 contains 17 residues. CDR3 protein: CASSPLRGQGSSGEQYF. The CDR3 nucleotides read TGTGCCAGCAGCCCCTTGAGGGGGCAGGGCTCTTCTGGCGAGCAGTACTTC.

CDR3 sequence (DNA): TGTGCCAGCATGGGCGATCAGGCCGGGGAGCTGTTTTTT. This translates into CASMGDQAGELFF. The chain has TRBV12-3 or TRBV12-4 and TRBJ2-2; no firm D call. V was clipped by 7 bases and J by 6 bases, with 12 bases between them. There are 13 residues in the CDR3.

V usage is TRBV6-5 and J usage is TRBJ1-4, with a tentative D call TRBD1 (5 bases). The CDR3 extends over 16 amino acids. V dropped 0 bases and J dropped 4 bases, with 12 bases sitting between them. Germline CDR1 and CDR2: MNHEY and SVGAGI. The CDR3 is CASSYSQTVNNEKLFF. The CDR3 DNA is TGTGCCAGCAGTTACTCTCAGACAGTTAATAATGAAAAACTGTTTTTT.

The chain uses TRBV28 and TRBJ1-1, with a weak D call TRBD1 (5 bases). V was pared by 4 bases and J by 4 bases, with 19 bases between. Germline V gene sequence: CDR1 MDHEN, CDR2 SYDVKM. The CDR3 totals 16 residues. The CDR3: CASSSEGLGSATEAFF. DNA of the CDR3: TGTGCCAGCAGTTCAGAGGGGCTTGGATCGGCCACTGAAGCTTTCTTT.

V is TRBV28 and J is TRBJ1-5, with D uncertain. The CDR3 loop spans 12 amino acids. CDR1 is MDHEN, CDR2 SYDVKM, per germline. Deletions cut 5 bases from V and 1 base from J, with 3 bases between. The CDR3 protein is CASSGSNQPQHF. In DNA form, the CDR3 reads TGTGCCAGCAGTGGGAGCAATCAGCCCCAGCATTTT. The full variable domain, in which reference TRBV28 and TRBJ1-5 provide the parts outside the CDR3, is DVKVTQSSRYLVKRTGEKVFLECVQDMDHENMFWYRQDPGLGLRLIYFSYDVKMKEKGDIPEGYSVSREKKERFSLILESASTNQTSMYLCASSGSNQPQHFGDGTRLSIL.

The J gene is TRBJ2-1, the V gene TRBV28; 8 positions agree with TRBD1. Germline lookup yields CDR1 MDHEN and CDR2 SYDVKM. V shed 4 bases, J shed 4 bases, and the junction held 6 bases outside the gene matches. This CDR3 is built from 15 residues. CDR3 in amino acids: CASSSSGTGYNEQFF. DNA of the CDR3: TGTGCCAGCAGTTCTTCCGGGACAGGTTACAATGAGCAGTTCTTC.

This chain joins TRBV5-4 and TRBJ2-7; D is uncertain. V lost 5 bases and J 7 bases, leaving 16 bases between the germline ends. The germline V gene encodes CDR1 SGHNT and CDR2 YYREEE (reference sequence). The length of the CDR3 is 13 residues. As DNA, the CDR3 is TGTGCCAGCAGTCGCGACTGGGCCTGGGAGCAGTACTTC. It specifies CASSRDWAWEQYF.

The CDR3 here is CASSQDKGTSLNEQFF. In DNA, the CDR3 is TGTGCCAGCAGCCAAGATAAAGGAACTAGCCTCAATGAGCAGTTCTTC. V and J are TRBV14 and TRBJ2-1, with a possible D match to TRBD2 (6 bases). The V end lost 0 bases, the J end lost 6 bases, and 15 bases lay between the germline ends. Germline V gives CDR1 SGHDN, CDR2 FVKESK. The CDR3 is made up of 16 amino acids.

The J gene is TRBJ2-3, the V gene TRBV11-2, with 7 bases matching TRBD1. This CDR3 region has 15 residues. Unmatched junction bases numbered 12, after V lost 5 bases and J lost 7 bases. The V gene's germline CDR1 is SGHAT and CDR2 FQNNGV. CDR3 coding DNA: TGTGCCAGCAGCCTTTACCTCCGGGACAGCAATACGCAGTATTTT. Its protein product is CASSLYLRDSNTQYF.

The chain is built from TRBV7-2 and TRBJ2-5, with D possibly matching TRBD1 (6 bases). Trimming shortened V by 2 bases and J by 5 bases, and 18 bases separated the two germline ends. CDR3 length: 16 amino acids. Germline CDR1 is SGHTA and CDR2 is FQGNSA. DNA for the CDR3: TGTGCCAGCAGCTTAAGCCTTGGGGAAGGGGGTGAGACCCAGTACTTC. Translation gives CASSLSLGEGGETQYF.

CDR3 coding DNA: TGTGCCAGCAGCTTAGGGAGCAGAACAGATACGCAGTATTTT. This encodes CASSLGSRTDTQYF. This rearrangement joins TRBV5-8 to TRBJ2-3; D is perhaps TRBD2 (5 bases). Trimming took 2 bases from V and 3 from J, leaving 10 bases between them. Germline V gene data show CDR1 as SGHTS and CDR2 as YDEGEE. The CDR3 runs to 14 residues.

The rearrangement uses TRBV11-3 and TRBJ1-1, with D hard to call. Trimming took off 4 bases at V and 3 bases at J, with 9 bases between the two ends. Germline V gene data show CDR1 as SGHNT and CDR2 as YENEEA. The CDR3 runs 13 residues. This CDR3 reads CASSYRRYTEAFF. The CDR3 nucleotides read TGTGCCAGCAGCTATCGGAGGTACACTGAAGCTTTCTTT.

This clone was picked up one time. The rearrangement uses TRBV29-1 and TRBJ2-2; tentative D call: TRBD1 (6 bases). This CDR3 spans 14 amino acids. V lost 7 bases and J lost 2, with 14 bases in between. CDR1 and CDR2 from the germline V gene are SQVTM and ANQGSEA. The CDR3 coding sequence is TGCAGCGGGACGGACAGTCTAAACACCGGGGAGCTGTTTTTT. Translated: CSGTDSLNTGELFF.

V is TRBV19 and J is TRBJ1-2, with D possibly matching TRBD1 (6 bases). V gave up 3 bases and J gave up 8 bases, with 16 bases separating them. This CDR3 region has 14 residues. From germline, CDR1 is LNHDA and CDR2 SQIVND (reference sequence). The CDR3, as DNA: TGTGCCAGTAGTATCGGGTCGGGGGCTTGGGGCTACACCTTC. Protein product: CASSIGSGAWGYTF.

This chain joins TRBV25-1 and TRBJ1-1, with 10 positions matching TRBD1. The CDR3 covers 18 residues. The V segment lost 0 bases and the J segment 1 base; nucleotides outside the gene matches: 8. Germline values: CDR1 MGHDK, CDR2 SYGVNS. DNA of the CDR3: TGTGCCAGCAGTGAATACGGGACAGGGGACGGGTCGAACACTGAAGCTTTCTTT. Its translation is CASSEYGTGDGSNTEAFF.

The J gene is TRBJ2-5, the V gene TRBV28; 9 bases fit TRBD2. The trim removed 6 bases at V and 5 bases at J, leaving 10 bases unmatched. CDR3 length: 15 residues. CDR1 and CDR2 (germline): MDHEN, SYDVKM. The CDR3 DNA sequence: TGTGCCAGCAGCCCCCCTCCAAGCGGGGGGGAGACCCAGTACTTC. Protein: CASSPPPSGGETQYF.

This sequence joins TRBV11-2 and TRBJ2-3; D may correspond to TRBD1 or TRBD2 (5 bases each). Germline V gene lookup returns CDR1 SGHAT and CDR2 FQNNGV. This CDR3 comprises 14 residues. V was clipped by 1 base and J by 4 bases, with 9 bases between them. CDR3 coding DNA: TGTGCCAGCAGCTTAGTCGGGGCCGCAGATACGCAGTATTTT. Protein: CASSLVGAADTQYF.

The chain is built from TRBV29-1 and TRBJ1-2, with D unclear. Trimming stripped 3 bases from V and 5 bases from J, with 7 bases between. Germline-derived CDR1 and CDR2 are SQVTM and ANQGSEA. The CDR3 loop spans 11 amino acids. As DNA, the CDR3 is TGCAGCGTTGATTTTGGGTATGGCTACACCTTC. This gives the protein CSVDFGYGYTF.

V and J are TRBV5-1 and TRBJ2-2, with D perhaps TRBD1 or TRBD2 (8 bases each). Per germline, CDR1 SGHRS and CDR2 YFSETQ. The CDR3 contains 18 residues. Trimming took 4 bases from V and 4 from J, leaving 23 bases between them. The DNA for the CDR3 is TGCGCCAGCAGCCCGGACAGGGTGGGTCTAGCGGGCACCGGGGAGCTGTTTTTT. It yields the protein CASSPDRVGLAGTGELFF.

The CDR3 coding sequence is TGTGCCAGGACCACAGGTATGTCGGTCGGGGAGCTGTTTTTT. Translating gives CARTTGMSVGELFF. The rearrangement uses TRBV19 and TRBJ2-2; D possibly corresponds to TRBD1 (5 bases). Germline V CDR1 and CDR2: LNHDA, SQIVND (reference sequence). V was clipped by 9 bases and J by 7 bases, with 18 bases between them. The length of the CDR3 is 14 residues.

This clone was detected only a few times. The chain couples TRBV27 to TRBJ1-2, with D tentatively TRBD1 (6 bases). The CDR3 is 14 amino acids. Trimming pared 6 bases from V and 8 bases from J, leaving 19 bases between. In germline, CDR1 is MNHEY, CDR2 SMNVEV (reference sequence). The DNA for the CDR3 is TGTGCCAGCAGCCAAAACAGGGATTCGGGAGGCTACACCTTC. Its protein product is CASSQNRDSGGYTF.

The rearrangement joins TRBV19 to TRBJ2-7; the D gene is possibly TRBD1 (6 bases). Germline V gives CDR1 LNHDA, CDR2 SQIVND (reference sequence). The CDR3 contains 13 residues. Trimming pared 3 bases from V and 5 bases from J, leaving 11 bases between. As DNA, the CDR3 is TGTGCCAGTAGTATGAGGGGGTCGGACGAGCAGTACTTC. This codes for CASSMRGSDEQYF.

The chain carries TRBV7-2 and TRBJ1-1; 9 positions match TRBD1. The junction had 6 bases not matched to a gene; V was cut back by 3 bases and J by 1 base. The CDR3 is 16 amino acids. CDR1 and CDR2 from the germline V gene are SGHTA and FQGNSA. CDR3 bases: TGTGCCAGCAGCTTTTTTACAGGGGGCGGGAACACTGAAGCTTTCTTT. Amino acid sequence: CASSFFTGGGNTEAFF.

The chain is built from TRBV6-5 and TRBJ1-6; D unresolved. Germline CDR1 and CDR2: MNHEY and SVGAGI. The V gene lost 2 bases and the J gene lost 3 bases, with 5 bases spanning the gap. CDR3 size: 14 residues. The CDR3 coding sequence is TGTGCCAGCAGTTACACGGACTATAATTCACCCCTCCACTTT. Translating gives CASSYTDYNSPLHF.

In this sample, this clone turned up many times. The J gene is TRBJ2-1, the V gene TRBV18, with D perhaps matching TRBD2 (5 bases). V shed 0 bases and J shed 8 bases, with 11 bases lying between them. CDR1 KGHSH and CDR2 LQKENI come from the germline V gene. This CDR3 region has 14 residues. CDR3 region: CASSPPVGADEQFF. Written as DNA, the CDR3 is TGTGCCAGCTCACCACCCGTCGGAGCGGATGAGCAGTTCTTC.

The chain uses TRBV7-6 and TRBJ2-4; 9 bases are shared with TRBD1. The CDR3 runs 15 residues. Germline V gene lookup returns CDR1 SGHVS and CDR2 FNYEAQ. Trimming cost V 5 bases and J 4 bases; bases outside gene matches: 6. CDR3: CASSPGTGLKNIQYF. The CDR3 bases are TGTGCCAGCAGCCCCGGGACAGGGCTAAAAAACATTCAGTACTTC.

This chain uses TRBV2 with TRBJ1-4, with D perhaps TRBD1 (6 bases). The CDR3 runs to 14 residues. Per the germline V gene, CDR1 is SNHLY and CDR2 is FYNNEI. V gave up 9 bases and J gave up 4 bases, with 15 bases separating them. The CDR3 sequence is CASRHWTDNEKLFF. DNA of the CDR3: TGTGCCAGTCGGCACTGGACAGATAATGAAAAACTGTTTTTT.

The V gene is TRBV7-3, the J gene TRBJ1-2, with 8 nucleotides matching TRBD1. CDR1 and CDR2 (germline): SGHTA, FQGTGA. This CDR3 has 15 residues. The V and J ends lost 8 bases and 4 bases, in that order; junction bases with no gene match: 12. The CDR3 bases are TGTGCCAGCGGGCCCCCAGGGGGCGGTAGCTATGGCTACACCTTC. Its protein product is CASGPPGGGSYGYTF.

The CDR3 reads CASKTDSTEAFF. DNA of the CDR3: TGTGCCAGTAAAACTGACAGCACTGAAGCTTTCTTT. The V call is TRBV19, the J call TRBJ1-1, with D perhaps TRBD1 (5 bases). The CDR3 is 12 residues long. CDR1 is LNHDA, CDR2 SQIVND, per germline (reference sequence). V was clipped by 7 bases and J by 4 bases, with 10 bases between them.

The table lists this clone with a count of one. The chain employs TRBV12-5 and TRBJ1-1; perhaps TRBD1 as D (5 bases). V was shortened by 3 bases and J by 1 base, with 9 bases between the two germline ends. Germline V gives CDR1 LGHNT, CDR2 FRNRAP. The CDR3 length is 14 residues. CDR3 in amino acids: CASGFGGTNTEAFF. CDR3 sequence (DNA): TGTGCTAGTGGTTTTGGAGGGACGAACACTGAAGCTTTCTTT.